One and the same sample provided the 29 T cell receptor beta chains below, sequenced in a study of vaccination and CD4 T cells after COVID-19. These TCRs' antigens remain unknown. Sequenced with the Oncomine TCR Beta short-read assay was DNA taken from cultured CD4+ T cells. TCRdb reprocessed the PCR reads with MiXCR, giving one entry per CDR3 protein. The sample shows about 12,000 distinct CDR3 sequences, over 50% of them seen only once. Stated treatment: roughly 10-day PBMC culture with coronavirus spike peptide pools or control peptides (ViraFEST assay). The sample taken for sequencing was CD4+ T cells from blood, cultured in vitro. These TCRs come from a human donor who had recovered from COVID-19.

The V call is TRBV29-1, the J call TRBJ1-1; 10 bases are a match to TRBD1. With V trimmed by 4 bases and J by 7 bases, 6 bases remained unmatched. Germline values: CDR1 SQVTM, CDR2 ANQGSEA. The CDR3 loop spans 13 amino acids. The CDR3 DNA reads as TGCAGCGTTGGGGGACAGGGGACCGTTGAAGCTTTCTTT. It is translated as CSVGGQGTVEAFF.

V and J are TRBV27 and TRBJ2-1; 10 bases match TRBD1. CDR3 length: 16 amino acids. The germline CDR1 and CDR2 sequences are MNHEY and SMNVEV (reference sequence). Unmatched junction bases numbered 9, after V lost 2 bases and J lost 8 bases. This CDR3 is CASSLRWDRGSDEQFF. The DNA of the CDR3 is TGTGCCAGCAGTTTAAGATGGGACAGGGGATCGGATGAGCAGTTCTTC.

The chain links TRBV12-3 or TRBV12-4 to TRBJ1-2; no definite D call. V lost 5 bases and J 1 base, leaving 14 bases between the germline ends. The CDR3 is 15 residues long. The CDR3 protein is CASSEQSRHNYGYTF. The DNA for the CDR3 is TGTGCCAGCAGTGAACAGAGCCGGCATAACTATGGCTACACCTTC.

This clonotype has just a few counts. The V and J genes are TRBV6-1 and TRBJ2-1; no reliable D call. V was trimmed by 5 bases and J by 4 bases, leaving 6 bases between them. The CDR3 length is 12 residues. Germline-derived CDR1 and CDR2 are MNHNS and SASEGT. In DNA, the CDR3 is TGTGCCAGCAGTCGACGGTACAATGAGCAGTTCTTC. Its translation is CASSRRYNEQFF.

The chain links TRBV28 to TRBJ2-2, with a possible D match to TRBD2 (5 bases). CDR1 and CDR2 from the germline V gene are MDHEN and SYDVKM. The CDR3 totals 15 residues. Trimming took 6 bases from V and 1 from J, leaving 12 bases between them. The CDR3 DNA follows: TGTGCCAGCAGGGTCGGACTGGGGAACACCGGGGAGCTGTTTTTT. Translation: CASRVGLGNTGELFF.

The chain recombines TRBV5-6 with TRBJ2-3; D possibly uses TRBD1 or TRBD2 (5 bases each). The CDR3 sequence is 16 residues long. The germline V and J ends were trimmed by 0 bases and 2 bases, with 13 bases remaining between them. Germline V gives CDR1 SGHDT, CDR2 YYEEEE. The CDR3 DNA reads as TGTGCCAGCAGCTTGGCGATCGGGGCGATCACAGATACGCAGTATTTT. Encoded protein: CASSLAIGAITDTQYF.

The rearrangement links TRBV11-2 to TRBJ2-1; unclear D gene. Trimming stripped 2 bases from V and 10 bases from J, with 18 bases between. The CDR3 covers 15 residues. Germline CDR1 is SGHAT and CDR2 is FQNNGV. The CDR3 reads CASSLSQFTTGEQFF. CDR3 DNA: TGTGCCAGCAGCTTATCCCAATTCACCACCGGCGAGCAGTTCTTC.

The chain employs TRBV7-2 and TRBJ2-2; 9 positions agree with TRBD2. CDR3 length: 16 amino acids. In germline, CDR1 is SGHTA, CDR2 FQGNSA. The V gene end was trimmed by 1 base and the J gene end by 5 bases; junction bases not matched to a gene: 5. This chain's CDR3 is CASSLGSSGKTGELFF. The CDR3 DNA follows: TGTGCCAGCAGCTTAGGTTCTAGCGGGAAAACCGGGGAGCTGTTTTTT.

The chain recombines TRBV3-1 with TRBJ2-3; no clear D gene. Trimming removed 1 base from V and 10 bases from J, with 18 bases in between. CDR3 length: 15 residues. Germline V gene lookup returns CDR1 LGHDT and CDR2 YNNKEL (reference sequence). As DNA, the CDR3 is TGTGCCAGCAGCCAAGTAGAGTATGCCTCCGCGGCGCAGTATTTT. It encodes CASSQVEYASAAQYF.

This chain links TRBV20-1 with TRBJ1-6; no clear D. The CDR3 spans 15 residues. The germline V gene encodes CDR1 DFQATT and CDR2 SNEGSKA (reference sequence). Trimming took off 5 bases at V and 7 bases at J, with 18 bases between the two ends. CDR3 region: CSAAPQPQGNSPLHF. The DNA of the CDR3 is TGCAGTGCTGCCCCCCAGCCTCAAGGGAATTCACCCCTCCACTTT.

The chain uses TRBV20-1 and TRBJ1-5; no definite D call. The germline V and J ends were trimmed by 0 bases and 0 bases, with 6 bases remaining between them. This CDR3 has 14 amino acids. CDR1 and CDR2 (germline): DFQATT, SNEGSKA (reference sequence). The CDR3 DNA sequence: TGCAGTGCTAGAGACAGTCCTAGCAATCAGCCCCAGCATTTT. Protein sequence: CSARDSPSNQPQHF.

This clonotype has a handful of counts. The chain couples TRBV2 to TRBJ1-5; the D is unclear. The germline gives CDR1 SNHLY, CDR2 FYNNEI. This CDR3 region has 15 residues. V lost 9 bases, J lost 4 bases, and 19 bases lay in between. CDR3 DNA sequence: TGTGCCAGTCAAGCAGTTGGGTTACGGAATCAGCCCCAGCATTTT. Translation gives CASQAVGLRNQPQHF.

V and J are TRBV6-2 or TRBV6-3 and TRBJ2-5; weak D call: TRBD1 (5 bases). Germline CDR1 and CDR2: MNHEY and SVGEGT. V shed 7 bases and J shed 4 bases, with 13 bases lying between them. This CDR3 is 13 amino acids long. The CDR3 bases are TGTGCCAGCAATCCACCTGACAGAGAGACCCAGTACTTC. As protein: CASNPPDRETQYF.

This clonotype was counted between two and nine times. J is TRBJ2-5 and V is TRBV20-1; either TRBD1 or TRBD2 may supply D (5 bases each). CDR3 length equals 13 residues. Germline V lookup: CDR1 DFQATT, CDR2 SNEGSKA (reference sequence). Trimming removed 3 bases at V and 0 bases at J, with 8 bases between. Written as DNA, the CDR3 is TGCAGTGCTAGTCGGGGCCACCAAGAGACCCAGTACTTC. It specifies CSASRGHQETQYF.

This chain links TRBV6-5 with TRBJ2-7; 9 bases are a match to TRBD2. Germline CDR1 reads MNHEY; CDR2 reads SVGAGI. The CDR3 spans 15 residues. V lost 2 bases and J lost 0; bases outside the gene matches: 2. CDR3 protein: CASSYAGGFSYEQYF. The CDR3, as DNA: TGTGCCAGCAGTTACGCGGGAGGGTTCTCCTACGAGCAGTACTTC.

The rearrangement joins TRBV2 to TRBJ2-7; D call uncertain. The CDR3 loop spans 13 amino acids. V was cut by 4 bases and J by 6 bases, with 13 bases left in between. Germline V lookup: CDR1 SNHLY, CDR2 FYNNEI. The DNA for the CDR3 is TGTGCCAGCAGTGGAGTTTCCCTCGGCGAGCAGTACTTC. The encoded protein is CASSGVSLGEQYF.

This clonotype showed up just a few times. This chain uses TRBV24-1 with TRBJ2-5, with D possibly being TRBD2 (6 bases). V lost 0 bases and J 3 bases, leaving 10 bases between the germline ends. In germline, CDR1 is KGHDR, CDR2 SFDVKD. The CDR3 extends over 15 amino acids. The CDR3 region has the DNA TGTGCCACCAGTGATTTGGGCGGAGGGGAAGAGACCCAGTACTTC. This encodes CATSDLGGGEETQYF.

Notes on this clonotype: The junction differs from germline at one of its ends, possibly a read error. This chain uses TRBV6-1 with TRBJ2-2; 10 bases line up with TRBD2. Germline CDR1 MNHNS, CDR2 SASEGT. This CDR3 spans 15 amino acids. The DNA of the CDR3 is TGTGCCAGCAGAGAAGCGGGAGGGTTGGCCGGGGAGCTGTTTTTT. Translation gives CASREAGGLAGELFF.

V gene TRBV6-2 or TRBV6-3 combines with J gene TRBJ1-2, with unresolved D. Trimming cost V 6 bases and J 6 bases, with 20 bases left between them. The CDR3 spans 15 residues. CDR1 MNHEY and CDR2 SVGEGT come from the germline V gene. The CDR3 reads CASSTIRDPANGYTF. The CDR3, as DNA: TGTGCCAGCAGCACCATCCGGGATCCAGCCAATGGCTACACCTTC.

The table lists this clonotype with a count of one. CDR3 sequence reads: CSVEARQYMNTEAFF. CDR3 nucleotide sequence: TGCAGCGTTGAGGCCCGACAGTACATGAACACTGAAGCTTTCTTT. J is TRBJ1-1 and V is TRBV29-1; D perhaps matches TRBD1 (5 bases). This CDR3 contains 15 residues. V shed 3 bases and J shed 0 bases, with 14 bases lying between them. From germline, CDR1 is SQVTM and CDR2 ANQGSEA.

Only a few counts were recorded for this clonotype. CDR3 bases: TGTGCCAGCAGCACCGAAGGCTTGAACACTGAAGCTTTCTTT. Translating gives CASSTEGLNTEAFF. The V and J genes are TRBV7-6 and TRBJ1-1; D call uncertain. The CDR3 covers 14 residues. Trimming cost V 5 bases and J 0 bases, with 10 bases left between them. Germline CDR1 is SGHVS and CDR2 is FNYEAQ. The whole variable domain, filled in from reference TRBV7-6 and TRBJ1-1, reads GAGVSQSPRYKVTKRGQDVALRCDPISGHVSLYWYRQALGQGPEFLTYFNYEAQQDKSGLPNDRFSAERPEGSISTLTIQRTEQRDSAMYRCASSTEGLNTEAFFGQGTRLTVV.

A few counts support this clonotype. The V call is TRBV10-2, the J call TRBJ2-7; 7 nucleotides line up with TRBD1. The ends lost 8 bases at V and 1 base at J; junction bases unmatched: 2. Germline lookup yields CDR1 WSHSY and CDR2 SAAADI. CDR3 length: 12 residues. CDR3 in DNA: TGCGCCAGCCAGGGACAGTCCTACGAGCAGTACTTC. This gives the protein CASQGQSYEQYF.

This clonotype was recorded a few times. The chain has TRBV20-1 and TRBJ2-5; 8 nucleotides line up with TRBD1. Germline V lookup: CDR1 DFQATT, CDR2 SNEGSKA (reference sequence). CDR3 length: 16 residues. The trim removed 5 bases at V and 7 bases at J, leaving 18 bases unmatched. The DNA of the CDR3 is TGCAGTGCTCCTGACACTGGACAGGGTGACGTGGGGACCCAGTACTTC. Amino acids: CSAPDTGQGDVGTQYF.

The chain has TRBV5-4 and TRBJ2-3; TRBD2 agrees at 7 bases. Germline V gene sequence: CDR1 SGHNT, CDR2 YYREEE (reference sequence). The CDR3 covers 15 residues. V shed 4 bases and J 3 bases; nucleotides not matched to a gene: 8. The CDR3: CASSLASGFTDTQYF. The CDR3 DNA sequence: TGTGCCAGCAGCCTCGCTAGCGGTTTTACAGATACGCAGTATTTT.

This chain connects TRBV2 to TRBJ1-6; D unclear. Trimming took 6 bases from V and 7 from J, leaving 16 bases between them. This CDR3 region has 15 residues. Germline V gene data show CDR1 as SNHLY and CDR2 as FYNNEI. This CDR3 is CASSPMRSLNSPLHF. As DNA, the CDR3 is TGTGCCAGCAGCCCGATGAGATCTTTGAATTCACCCCTCCACTTT.

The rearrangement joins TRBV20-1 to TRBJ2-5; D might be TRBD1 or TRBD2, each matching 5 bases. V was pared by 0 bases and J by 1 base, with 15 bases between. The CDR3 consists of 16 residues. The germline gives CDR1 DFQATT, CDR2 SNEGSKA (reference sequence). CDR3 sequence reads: CSARDQLTGTQETQYF. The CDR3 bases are TGCAGTGCTAGAGATCAATTAACCGGGACCCAAGAGACCCAGTACTTC.

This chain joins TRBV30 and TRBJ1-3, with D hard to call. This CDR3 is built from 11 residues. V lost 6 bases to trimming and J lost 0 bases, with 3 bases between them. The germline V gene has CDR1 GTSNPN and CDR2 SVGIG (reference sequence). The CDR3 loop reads CACRSGNTIYF. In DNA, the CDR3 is TGTGCCTGCCGCTCTGGAAACACCATATATTTT.

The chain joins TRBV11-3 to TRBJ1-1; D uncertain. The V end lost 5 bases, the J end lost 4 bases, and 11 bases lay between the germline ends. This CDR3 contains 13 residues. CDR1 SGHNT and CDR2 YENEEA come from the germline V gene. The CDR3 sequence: CASSRQRSTEAFF. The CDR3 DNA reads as TGTGCCAGCAGCCGGCAAAGGAGCACTGAAGCTTTCTTT.

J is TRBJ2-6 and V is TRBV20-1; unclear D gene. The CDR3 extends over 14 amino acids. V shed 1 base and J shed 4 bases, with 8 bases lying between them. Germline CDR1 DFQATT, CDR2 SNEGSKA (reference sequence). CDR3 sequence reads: CSARATGGANVLTF. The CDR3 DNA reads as TGCAGTGCTAGAGCCACTGGGGGGGCCAACGTCCTGACTTTC.